This entry concerns a single TCR beta chain. Its antigen is currently unknown. Relative to the germline gene, one junction end is altered; a read error may explain this. The data derive from a study of T cell clonotyping in hematopoietic cell transplantation. Study-level points and caveats: Higher Inverse Simpson Index values in graft donor and pretransplant recipient predicted broader posttransplant TCR diversity.

The CDR3 runs to 14 residues. Per the germline V gene, CDR1 is SGHTA and CDR2 is FQGNSA. Time point indicated: recipient sample about 28 days before transplant, after cytoreduction. Measured with immunoSEQ multiplex PCR; TCRdb has only the in-frame clones, and not every one. Of about 6,900 clones listed, about 97% are singletons. The sequence derives from a man aged 65 to 85 with acute myeloid leukemia. Some clones in this sample may be carry-over from other donors' samples. The chain combines TRBV7-2 with TRBJ2-7; 12 nucleotides line up with TRBD2. Sequenced material: peripheral blood mononuclear cells, taken before stem cell transplant. CDR3 amino acids: CASSLAGGPDEQYF. The CDR3 DNA reads TGTGCCAGCAGCCTAGCGGGAGGGCCCGACGAGCAGTACTTC.